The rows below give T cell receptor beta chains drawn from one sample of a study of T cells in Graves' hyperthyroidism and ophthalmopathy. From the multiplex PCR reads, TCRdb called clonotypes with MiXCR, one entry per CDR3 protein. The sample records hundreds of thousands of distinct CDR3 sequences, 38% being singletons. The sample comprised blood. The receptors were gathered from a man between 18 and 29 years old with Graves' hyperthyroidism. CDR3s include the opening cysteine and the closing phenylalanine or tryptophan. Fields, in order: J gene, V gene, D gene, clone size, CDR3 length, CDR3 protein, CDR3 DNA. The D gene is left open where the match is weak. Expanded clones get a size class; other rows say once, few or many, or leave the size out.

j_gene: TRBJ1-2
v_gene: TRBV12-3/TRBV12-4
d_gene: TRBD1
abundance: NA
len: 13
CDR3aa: CASSLDRGLGYTF
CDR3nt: TGTGCCAGCAGTTTGGACAGGGGGCTTGGCTACACCTTC

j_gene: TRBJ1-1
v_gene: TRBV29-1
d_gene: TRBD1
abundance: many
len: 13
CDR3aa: CSVDLDREGEAFF
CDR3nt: TGCAGCGTTGACCTGGACAGGGAGGGGGAGGCTTTCTTT

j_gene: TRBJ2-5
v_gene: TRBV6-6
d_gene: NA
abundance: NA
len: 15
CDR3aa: CASSPPGPPQETQYF
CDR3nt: TGTGCCAGCAGCCCCCCGGGGCCCCCCCAAGAGACCCAGTACTTC

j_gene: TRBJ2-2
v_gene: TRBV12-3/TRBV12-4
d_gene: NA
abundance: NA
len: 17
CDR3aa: CASSPRGPRANTGELFF
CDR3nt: TGTGCCAGCAGCCCCCGGGGGCCCAGGGCGAACACCGGGGAGCTGTTTTTT

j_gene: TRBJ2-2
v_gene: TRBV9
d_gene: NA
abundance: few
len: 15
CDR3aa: CASSKEQWNVGELFF
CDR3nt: TGTGCCAGCAGCAAGGAACAGTGGAACGTCGGGGAGCTGTTTTTT

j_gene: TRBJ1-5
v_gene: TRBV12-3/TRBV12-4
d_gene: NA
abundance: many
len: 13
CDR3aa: CASRETGNQPQHF
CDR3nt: TGTGCCAGCAGAGAGACAGGTAATCAGCCCCAGCATTTT

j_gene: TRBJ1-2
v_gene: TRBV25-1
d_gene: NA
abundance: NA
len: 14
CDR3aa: CASSESGPSYGYTF
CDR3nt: TGTGCCAGCAGTGAATCCGGGCCTAGCTATGGCTACACCTTC

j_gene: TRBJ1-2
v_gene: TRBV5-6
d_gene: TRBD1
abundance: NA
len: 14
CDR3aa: CASNPTGEGYGYTF
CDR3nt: TGTGCCAGCAACCCGACAGGGGAGGGGTATGGCTACACCTTC

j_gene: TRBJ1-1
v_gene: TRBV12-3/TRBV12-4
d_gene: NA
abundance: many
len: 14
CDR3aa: CASRPGTVNTEAFF
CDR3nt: TGTGCCAGCAGGCCCGGGACTGTGAACACTGAAGCTTTCTTT

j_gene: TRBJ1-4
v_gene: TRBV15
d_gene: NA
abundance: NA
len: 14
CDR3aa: CATSSYSLEEKLFF
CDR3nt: TGTGCCACCAGCAGCTACAGCCTGGAGGAAAAACTGTTTTTT

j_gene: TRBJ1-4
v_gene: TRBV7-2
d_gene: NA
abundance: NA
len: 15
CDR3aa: CASSLVGDGGEKLFF
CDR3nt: TGTGCCAGCAGCTTAGTAGGGGACGGAGGCGAAAAACTGTTTTTT

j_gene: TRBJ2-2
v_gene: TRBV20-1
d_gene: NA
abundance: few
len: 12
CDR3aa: CSAGSWTGELFF
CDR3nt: TGCAGTGCAGGAAGTTGGACCGGGGAGCTGTTTTTT

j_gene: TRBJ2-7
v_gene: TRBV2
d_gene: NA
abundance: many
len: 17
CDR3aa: CASSEWPGRAEYYEQYF
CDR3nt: TGTGCCAGCAGTGAATGGCCCGGTCGAGCGGAATACTACGAGCAGTACTTC

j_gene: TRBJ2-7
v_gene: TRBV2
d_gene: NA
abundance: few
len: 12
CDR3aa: CASSVTGLEQYF
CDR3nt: TGTGCCAGCAGTGTAACAGGGCTCGAGCAGTACTTC

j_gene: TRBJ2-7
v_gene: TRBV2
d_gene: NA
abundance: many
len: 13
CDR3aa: CASKFAGTYEQYF
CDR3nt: TGTGCCAGCAAGTTTGCTGGAACCTACGAGCAGTACTTC

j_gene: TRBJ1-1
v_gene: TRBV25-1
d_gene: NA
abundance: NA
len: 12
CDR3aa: CATAGMSTEAFF
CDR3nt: TGTGCTACCGCGGGTATGAGCACTGAAGCTTTCTTT

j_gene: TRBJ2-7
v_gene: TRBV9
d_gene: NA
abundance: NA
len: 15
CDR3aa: CASSVGQGGYYEQYF
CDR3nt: TGTGCCAGCAGCGTAGGGCAGGGAGGTTACTACGAGCAGTACTTC

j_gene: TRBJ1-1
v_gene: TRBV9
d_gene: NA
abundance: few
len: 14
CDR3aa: CASSDTDMNTEAFF
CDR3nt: TGTGCCAGCAGTGACACAGACATGAACACTGAAGCTTTCTTT

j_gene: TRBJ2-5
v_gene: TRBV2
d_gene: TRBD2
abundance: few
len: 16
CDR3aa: CASSDMTSGLQETQYF
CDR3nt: TGTGCCAGCAGTGATATGACTAGCGGACTACAAGAGACCCAGTACTTC

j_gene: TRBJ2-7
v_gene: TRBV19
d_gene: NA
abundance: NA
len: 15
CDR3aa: CASSTTGTKIYEQYF
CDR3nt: TGTGCCAGTTCCACCACCGGGACAAAGATTTACGAGCAGTACTTC

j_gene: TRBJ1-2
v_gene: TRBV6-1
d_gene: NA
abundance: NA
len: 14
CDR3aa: CASSEDGANYGYTF
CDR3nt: TGTGCCAGCAGTGAAGACGGGGCCAACTATGGCTACACCTTC

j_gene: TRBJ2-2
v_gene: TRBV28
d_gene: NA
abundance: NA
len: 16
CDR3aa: CASSLLAGLYTGELFF
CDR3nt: TGTGCCAGCAGTTTACTGGCGGGTTTGTACACCGGGGAGCTGTTTTTT

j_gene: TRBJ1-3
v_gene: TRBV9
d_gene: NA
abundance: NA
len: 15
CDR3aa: CASSVEGKTGNTIYF
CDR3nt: TGTGCCAGCAGCGTAGAGGGGAAGACTGGAAACACCATATATTTT

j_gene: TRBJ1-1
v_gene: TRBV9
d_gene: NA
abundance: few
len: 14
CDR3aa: CASSVGGSGREAFF
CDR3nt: TGTGCCAGCAGCGTTGGCGGCAGCGGGAGGGAAGCTTTCTTT

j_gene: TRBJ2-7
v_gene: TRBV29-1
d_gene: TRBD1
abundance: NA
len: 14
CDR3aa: CSAQPTGECYKQYF
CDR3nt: TGCAGCGCCCAGCCGACAGGGGAGTGTTACAAGCAGTACTTC

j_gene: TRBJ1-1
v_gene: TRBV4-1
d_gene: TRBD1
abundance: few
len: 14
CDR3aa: CASRTGEVDTEAFF
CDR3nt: TGCGCCAGCAGAACAGGGGAGGTCGACACTGAAGCTTTCTTT

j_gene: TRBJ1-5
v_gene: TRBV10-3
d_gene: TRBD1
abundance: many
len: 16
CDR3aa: CAIRPGTGDSNQPQHF
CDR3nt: TGTGCCATCAGACCCGGGACAGGGGATAGCAATCAGCCCCAGCATTTT

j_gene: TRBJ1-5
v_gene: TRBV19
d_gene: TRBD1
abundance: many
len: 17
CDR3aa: CASMPGQGRNSNQPQHF
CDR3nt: TGTGCCAGTATGCCGGGACAGGGCCGTAATAGCAATCAGCCCCAGCATTTT

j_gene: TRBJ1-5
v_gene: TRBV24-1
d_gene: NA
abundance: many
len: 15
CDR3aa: CATSLTGHSNQPQHF
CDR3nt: TGTGCCACCAGCCTAACAGGACATAGCAATCAGCCCCAGCATTTT

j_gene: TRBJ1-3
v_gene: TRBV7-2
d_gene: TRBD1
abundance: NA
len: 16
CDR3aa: CASSLWGQPSGNTIYF
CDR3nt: TGTGCCAGCAGCTTATGGGGACAGCCCTCTGGAAACACCATATATTTT

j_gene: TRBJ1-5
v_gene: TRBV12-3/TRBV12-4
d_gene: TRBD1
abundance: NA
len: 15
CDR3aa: CASSASGGSNQPQHF
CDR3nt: TGTGCCAGCAGTGCCTCAGGGGGAAGCAATCAGCCCCAGCATTTT

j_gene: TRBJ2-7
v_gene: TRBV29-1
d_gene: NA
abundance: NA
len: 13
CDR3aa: CSGGVEIGYEQYF
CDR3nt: TGCAGCGGTGGGGTGGAGATCGGGTACGAGCAGTACTTC

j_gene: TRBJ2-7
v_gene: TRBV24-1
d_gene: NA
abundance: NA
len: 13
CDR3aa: CATSAGTMGEQYF
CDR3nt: TGTGCCACCAGTGCCGGGACAATGGGGGAGCAGTACTTC

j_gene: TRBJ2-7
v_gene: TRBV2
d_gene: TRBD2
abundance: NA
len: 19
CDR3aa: CASSPDRVPGLAGGYEQYF
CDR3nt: TGTGCCAGCAGTCCTGACAGGGTTCCGGGACTAGCGGGAGGCTACGAGCAGTACTTC

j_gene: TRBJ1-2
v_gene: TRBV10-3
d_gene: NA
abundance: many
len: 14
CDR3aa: CAISAGQLNYGYTF
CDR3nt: TGTGCCATCAGTGCGGGTCAGCTTAACTATGGCTACACCTTC

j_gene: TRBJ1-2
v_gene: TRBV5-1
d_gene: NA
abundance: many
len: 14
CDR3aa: CASSLEPGPYGYTF
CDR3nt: TGCGCCAGCAGCTTGGAGCCAGGACCTTATGGCTACACCTTC

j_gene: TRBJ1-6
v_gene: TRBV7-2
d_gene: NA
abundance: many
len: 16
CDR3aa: CASSEWGATWNSPLHF
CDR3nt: TGTGCCAGCAGCGAGTGGGGGGCTACGTGGAATTCACCCCTCCACTTT

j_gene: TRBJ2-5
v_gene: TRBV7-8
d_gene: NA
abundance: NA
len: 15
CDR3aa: CASSQEAGSQETQYF
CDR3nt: TGTGCCAGCAGTCAGGAGGCTGGATCACAAGAGACCCAGTACTTC

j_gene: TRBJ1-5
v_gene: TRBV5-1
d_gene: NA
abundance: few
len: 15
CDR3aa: CASSLGGGVGEPQHF
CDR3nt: TGCGCCAGCAGCTTGGGTGGAGGGGTCGGGGAGCCCCAGCATTTT

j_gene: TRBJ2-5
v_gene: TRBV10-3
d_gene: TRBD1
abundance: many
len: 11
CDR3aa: CAAGTEETQYF
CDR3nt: TGTGCCGCAGGGACAGAAGAGACCCAGTACTTC

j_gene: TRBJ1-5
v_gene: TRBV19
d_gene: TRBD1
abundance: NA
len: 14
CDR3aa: CASEFEGADQPQHF
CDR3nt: TGTGCCAGTGAATTTGAGGGGGCGGATCAGCCCCAGCATTTT

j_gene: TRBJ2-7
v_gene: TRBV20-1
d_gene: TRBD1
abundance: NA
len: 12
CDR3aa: CSAPRQGPEQYF
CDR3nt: TGCAGTGCCCCACGACAGGGACCCGAGCAGTACTTC

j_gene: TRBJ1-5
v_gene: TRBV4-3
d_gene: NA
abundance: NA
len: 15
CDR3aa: CASSQVHRPNQPQHF
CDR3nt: TGCGCCAGCAGCCAAGTACACAGGCCAAATCAGCCCCAGCATTTT

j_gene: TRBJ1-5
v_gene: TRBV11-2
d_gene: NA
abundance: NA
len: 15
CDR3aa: CASSSLLDRYQPQHF
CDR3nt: TGTGCCAGCAGTTCTCTCCTGGACAGATATCAGCCCCAGCATTTT

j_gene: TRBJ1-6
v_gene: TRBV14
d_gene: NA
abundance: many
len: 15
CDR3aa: CASSQVASSNSPLHF
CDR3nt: TGTGCCAGCAGCCAAGTCGCCAGCAGTAATTCACCCCTCCACTTT

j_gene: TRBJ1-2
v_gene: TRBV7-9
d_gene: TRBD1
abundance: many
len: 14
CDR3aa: CASSFPGQGEGYTF
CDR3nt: TGTGCCAGCAGCTTCCCAGGACAGGGAGAAGGCTACACCTTC

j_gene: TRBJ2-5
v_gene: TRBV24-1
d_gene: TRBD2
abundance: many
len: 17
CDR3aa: CATSGRTSGRALETQYF
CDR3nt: TGTGCCACCAGTGGCCGGACTAGCGGGAGGGCCCTCGAGACCCAGTACTTC

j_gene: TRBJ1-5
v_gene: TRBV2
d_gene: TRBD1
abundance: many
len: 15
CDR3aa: CASRGQGNSNQPQHF
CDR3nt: TGTGCCAGCAGGGGACAGGGCAATAGCAATCAGCCCCAGCATTTT

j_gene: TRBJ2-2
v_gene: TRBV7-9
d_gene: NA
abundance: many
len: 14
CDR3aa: CASSLNRESGELFF
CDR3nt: TGTGCCAGCAGCTTAAACAGGGAATCCGGGGAGCTGTTTTTT

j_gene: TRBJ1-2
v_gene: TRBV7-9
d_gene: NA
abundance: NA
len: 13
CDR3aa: CASDRQLRGGYTF
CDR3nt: TGTGCCAGCGACCGCCAATTGAGGGGAGGCTACACCTTC

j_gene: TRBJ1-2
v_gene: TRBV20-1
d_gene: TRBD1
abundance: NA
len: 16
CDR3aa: CSARSYPGQGLAGYTF
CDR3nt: TGCAGTGCTAGATCCTACCCGGGACAGGGTTTGGCCGGCTACACCTTC

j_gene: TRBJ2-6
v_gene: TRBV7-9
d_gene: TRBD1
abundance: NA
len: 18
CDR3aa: CASSFTGTGVSGANVLTF
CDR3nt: TGTGCCAGCAGCTTTACCGGGACAGGGGTCTCTGGGGCCAACGTCCTGACTTTC

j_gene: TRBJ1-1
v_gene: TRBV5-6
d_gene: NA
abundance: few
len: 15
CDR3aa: CASSSVGFGNTEAFF
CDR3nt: TGTGCCAGCAGCTCCGTAGGGTTCGGCAACACTGAAGCTTTCTTT

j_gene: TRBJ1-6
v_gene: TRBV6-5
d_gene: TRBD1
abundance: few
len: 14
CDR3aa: CASSQTGMNSPLHF
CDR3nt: TGTGCCAGCAGCCAGACAGGGATGAATTCACCCCTCCACTTT